These 14 T cell receptor beta chains share one sample of origin, sequenced in a study of cytomegalovirus exposure and HLA in healthy donors. This PCR relied on a set of 60 Vbeta primers and 13 Jbeta primers. The repertoire was sequenced with immunoSEQ multiplex PCR; TCRdb's copy has only in-frame clones and lacks some. This repertoire includes around 63,000 clones. The sequencing sample was made of PBMCs. The receptors here all came from a young woman in good health and CMV-seronegative.

The chain has TRBV29-1 and TRBJ2-4; TRBD1 matches 7 bases. J lost 1 base, V lost 2 bases, and 8 bases had no gene match. Germline values: CDR1 SQVTM, CDR2 ANQGSEA. The CDR3 has 16 residues. The CDR3 loop reads CSVETPETGAKNIQYF. The DNA for the CDR3 is TGCAGCGTTGAAACCCCCGAGACAGGGGCCAAAAACATTCAGTACTTC. The full variable domain, its missing parts supplied by reference TRBV29-1 and TRBJ2-4, is SAVISQKPSRDICQRGTSLTIQCQVDSQVTMMFWYRQQPGQSLTLIATANQGSEATYESGFVIDKFPISRPNLTFSTLTVSNMSPEDSSIYLCSVETPETGAKNIQYFGAGTRLSVL.

The CDR3 nucleotides are TGCAGCGTTGAAGCGAGGGGAGGCGCCTACGAGCAGTACTTC. The encoded protein is CSVEARGGAYEQYF. The chain carries TRBV29-1 and TRBJ2-7; a weak D match, TRBD2 (6 bases). The CDR3 length is 14 residues. CDR1 is SQVTM and CDR2 is ANQGSEA in the germline V gene. V lost 1 base to trimming and J lost 2 bases, with 12 bases between them.

The V call is TRBV5-8, the J call TRBJ2-7, with 7 positions matching TRBD2. Germline loops: CDR1 SGHTS, CDR2 YDEGEE. CDR3 length: 15 residues. Germline trimming cut 7 bases from V and 2 bases from J; bases unmatched to any gene: 12. The CDR3 sequence: CASVKPGLRTYEQYF. DNA of the CDR3: TGTGCCAGCGTTAAACCGGGACTAAGGACCTACGAGCAGTACTTC.

This rearrangement joins TRBV9 to TRBJ1-1; no firm D call. Germline V gene lookup returns CDR1 SGDLS and CDR2 YYNGEE. Trimming shortened V by 0 bases and J by 5 bases, and 14 bases separated the two germline ends. The CDR3 sequence is 15 residues long. The CDR3 protein is CASSVGGGIGTEAFF. CDR3 DNA sequence: TGTGCCAGCAGCGTAGGGGGAGGGATTGGGACTGAAGCTTTCTTT.

The chain combines TRBV2 with TRBJ1-1, with TRBD1 matching 8 bases. The CDR3 spans 12 residues. Losses at the gene ends were 9 bases for V and 1 base for J; bases not matched to a gene: 1. In germline, CDR1 is SNHLY, CDR2 FYNNEI. The CDR3 region has the DNA TGTGCCAGAGACAGGGGGAACACTGAAGCTTTCTTT. Amino acid sequence: CARDRGNTEAFF.

CDR3 protein: CASSLGTSGTGTDTQYF. The CDR3 DNA reads as TGTGCCAGCTCTTTGGGGACTAGCGGGACTGGCACAGATACGCAGTATTTT. The chain links TRBV18 to TRBJ2-3; 13 bases map to TRBD2. This CDR3 contains 17 residues. Germline V gene sequence: CDR1 KGHSH, CDR2 LQKENI. V lost 6 bases to trimming and J lost 1 base; unmatched junction nucleotides: 7.

This rearrangement joins TRBV12-5 to TRBJ2-2; no reliable D call. CDR3 length equals 13 residues. Germline CDR1 reads LGHNT; CDR2 reads FRNRAP. V shed 5 bases and J shed 4 bases, with 8 bases lying between them. The CDR3 protein is CASGIQFTGELFF. The DNA for the CDR3 is TGTGCTAGTGGTATTCAGTTCACCGGGGAGCTGTTTTTT. The full variable domain, with the rest looked up from reference TRBV12-5 and TRBJ2-2, is DARVTQTPRHKVTEMGQEVTMRCQPILGHNTVFWYRQTMMQGLELLAYFRNRAPLDDSGMPKDRFSAEMPDATLATLKIQPSEPRDSAVYFCASGIQFTGELFFGEGSRLTVL.

Here the CDR3 DNA reads TGCGCCAGCAGCCAAGATCCCCGGGGGGGTGGCACTGAAGCTTTCTTT. Its translation: CASSQDPRGGGTEAFF. The rearrangement uses TRBV4-1 and TRBJ1-1, with D maybe TRBD1 (5 bases). Per the germline V gene, CDR1 is MGHRA and CDR2 is YSYEKL. Trimming removed 0 bases from V and 4 bases from J, with 15 bases in between. The CDR3 has 16 residues.

The chain carries TRBV27 and TRBJ2-7, with 7 bases fitting TRBD2. Trimming cost V 7 bases and J 2 bases; bases outside gene matches: 11. Germline CDR1 and CDR2: MNHEY and SMNVEV (reference sequence). The CDR3 consists of 15 residues. The CDR3 sequence: CASKPRPSGAYEQYF. For the CDR3, the DNA is TGTGCCAGCAAGCCCAGGCCCAGCGGGGCCTACGAGCAGTACTTC.

The V call is TRBV4-1, the J call TRBJ1-4, with a tentative D call TRBD1 (5 bases). Looked up from germline, CDR1 is MGHRA and CDR2 is YSYEKL. The CDR3 spans 19 residues. V lost 1 base, J lost 4 bases, and 22 bases lay in between. The CDR3 nucleotides are TGCGCCAGCAGCCAAGCCATCGCCGTCCTAGGGGCTGGTAATGAAAAACTGTTTTTT. It is translated as CASSQAIAVLGAGNEKLFF.

The gene calls are TRBV4-3 and TRBJ1-2; 8 bases line up with TRBD1. With 1 base clipped from V and 3 bases from J, the junction kept 7 bases outside the gene matches. CDR1 is LGHNA and CDR2 is YSLEER in the germline V gene. This CDR3 contains 16 residues. The CDR3 nucleotides read TGCGCCAGCAGCCAAGCCCTAGGACAGGGCGACTATGGCTACACCTTC. This encodes CASSQALGQGDYGYTF.

V gene TRBV30 combines with J gene TRBJ2-7, with D perhaps matching TRBD1 (6 bases). Trimming removed 1 base at V and 3 bases at J, with 7 bases between. Per the germline V gene, CDR1 is GTSNPN and CDR2 is SVGIG (reference sequence). The CDR3 spans 12 residues. Written as DNA, the CDR3 is TGTGCCTGGAGTGGGACAGACTACGAGCAGTACTTC. Protein: CAWSGTDYEQYF.

V usage is TRBV5-5 and J usage is TRBJ1-5; D is ambiguous. V lost 5 bases and J lost 3, with 12 bases in between. Per germline, CDR1 SGHKS and CDR2 YYEKEE (reference sequence). The CDR3 has 14 residues. The CDR3 coding sequence is TGTGCCAGCAGGCTCGGCGGTTCCAATCAGCCCCAGCATTTT. Translation: CASRLGGSNQPQHF.

J is TRBJ1-2 and V is TRBV18; the D gene is possibly TRBD1 (5 bases). The V and J ends lost 6 bases and 8 bases respectively, with 28 bases between them. This CDR3 has 17 amino acids. Germline V gives CDR1 KGHSH, CDR2 LQKENI. The CDR3 DNA sequence: TGTGCCAGCTCCGATTTGGGAAGTCCCGTCGGGGGTGGAGGCTACACCTTC. Protein sequence: CASSDLGSPVGGGGYTF.